The entry below gives a single T cell receptor beta chain sequence along with its context. The method was immunoSEQ multiplex PCR; TCRdb's version includes in-frame clones alone and lacks a portion of them. This sample has around 100,000 clones, with approximately 90% found just once. The CDR3 is 17 residues long. Losses at the gene ends were 0 bases for V and 0 bases for J; bases not matched to a gene: 7. CDR1 SGHDT and CDR2 YYEEEE come from the germline V gene. The source of the sample is a study of T cell changes during pregnancy in multiple sclerosis. The chain employs TRBV5-6 and TRBJ1-1; 8 bases fit TRBD1. The specimen comprised peripheral blood, sampled after pregnancy. The receptor was isolated from a female donor with multiple sclerosis, enrolled in a pregnancy study. Written as DNA, the CDR3 is TGTGCCAGCAGCTTGGTGCAGGGGGCGATGATGAACACTGAAGCTTTCTTT. Translated: CASSLVQGAMMNTEAFF.